Detailed here is one TCR beta chain. Antigen specificity is unknown. This entry is derived from a study of persistence of HIV-infected CD4 T cells. Per the germline V gene, CDR1 is MNHEY and CDR2 is SVGAGI. The CDR3 is 14 residues long. Trimming at V came to 4 bases and at J to 1 base, leaving 3 bases not matched to a gene. An overlapping HIV-1 Gag peptide pool stimulated these cells at approximately 1 ug/peptide/mL. CD40L/CD69 double-negative CD45RO-high memory CD4+ T cells were collected. For at least 4 years, plasma HIV-1 RNA was undetectable (<50 copies/mL). Anti-CD28/CD49d costimulation, CD40-blocking antibody and enfuvirtide were given to CD8-depleted PBMCs for about 18 hours. The immunoSEQ assay was version 4, run in survey mode. This table comes from immunoSEQ multiplex PCR, and its TCRdb copy is limited to in-frame clones, with some not included. The table lists 30,000 to 45,000 clones, roughly 84% of them singletons.

The sample was cultured CD4+ T cells from PBMCs, taken from a patient who received antiretroviral therapy. The receptor's source is an adult with HIV. The donor label of this sample is uncertain. The chain has TRBV6-5 and TRBJ1-1; TRBD1 matches at 7 bases. CDR3 bases: TGTGCCAGCAGTTTTCGACAGGGGAACACTGAAGCTTTCTTT. It codes for CASSFRQGNTEAFF.